This entry lists 17 T cell receptor beta chains sequenced from one sample in a study of cytomegalovirus exposure and HLA in healthy donors. Researchers ran the PCR with 60 Vbeta and 13 Jbeta primers. Sequencing used immunoSEQ multiplex PCR; TCRdb keeps in-frame clones, though not all of them. The sample contains some 120,000 clones, roughly 80% of which appear only once. Sequencing was performed on PBMCs. The receptors stem from a man aged 18 to 29 in good health and CMV-seronegative.

This sequence joins TRBV10-3 and TRBJ2-5; D is perhaps TRBD2 (5 bases). This CDR3 comprises 13 residues. Germline V gene sequence: CDR1 ENHRY, CDR2 SYGVKD. The ends were cut back, 6 bases at V and 5 bases at J, with 13 bases in the middle. In DNA form, the CDR3 reads TGTGCCATCAGCTCCGGCGGGTGGGAGACCCAGTACTTC. It encodes CAISSGGWETQYF.

The V gene is TRBV27, the J gene TRBJ2-1; D possibly corresponds to TRBD2 (7 bases). The CDR3 has 14 residues. Trimming pared 6 bases from V and 7 bases from J, leaving 16 bases between. Looked up from germline, CDR1 is MNHEY and CDR2 is SMNVEV (reference sequence). For the CDR3, the DNA is TGTGCCAGCAGGCCGGGGGGCTCTAATAATGAGCAGTTCTTC. Translating it yields CASRPGGSNNEQFF.

The CDR3 loop reads CASSPRGHEQYF. CDR3 nucleotide sequence: TGTGCCAGCAGCCCGCGGGGTCACGAGCAGTACTTC. This chain uses TRBV5-4 with TRBJ2-7, with a weak D call TRBD2 (6 bases). The V gene lost 4 bases and the J gene lost 5 bases, with 10 bases spanning the gap. The CDR3 sequence is 12 residues long. The V gene's germline CDR1 is SGHNT and CDR2 YYREEE (reference sequence).

The chain couples TRBV7-6 to TRBJ2-2; 9 nucleotides match TRBD2. The CDR3 is 19 amino acids. V dropped 0 bases and J dropped 4; count of bases not matched to a gene: 12. Germline assignment: CDR1 SGHVS and CDR2 FNYEAQ. The CDR3 region is CASSLASGVAGAVTGELFF. The DNA of the CDR3 is TGTGCCAGCAGCTTAGCGTCGGGGGTAGCGGGGGCTGTCACCGGGGAGCTGTTTTTT.

The chain combines TRBV5-6 with TRBJ1-6; tentative D call: TRBD1 (5 bases). The CDR3 has 16 amino acids. V lost 2 bases and J lost 7, with 16 bases in between. Germline CDR1 SGHDT, CDR2 YYEEEE. Here the CDR3 DNA reads TGTGCCAGCAGCTTTGGGCAGGGTAGGAAGAATTCACCCCTCCACTTT. Translating it yields CASSFGQGRKNSPLHF.

The V gene is TRBV27, the J gene TRBJ1-2; 9 bases fit TRBD1. CDR3 length equals 15 residues. Germline lookup yields CDR1 MNHEY and CDR2 SMNVEV (reference sequence). V trimming: 3 bases; J trimming: 8 bases; junction bases outside the gene matches: 10. As DNA, the CDR3 is TGTGCCAGCAGTTTCCTAACAGGGGGCGCAGGGGGCTACACCTTC. It is translated as CASSFLTGGAGGYTF.

A word on this clone: In the same sample, other DNA sequences code for this CDR3. The gene calls are TRBV5-1 and TRBJ2-5; TRBD1 matches at 12 bases. The CDR3 is 14 residues long. CDR1 and CDR2 (germline): SGHRS, YFSETQ. The V and J ends lost 3 bases and 5 bases, in that order; junction bases with no gene match: 2. Here the CDR3 reads CASSSGTGGETQYF. Written as DNA, the CDR3 is TGCGCCAGCAGCTCGGGGACAGGGGGCGAGACCCAGTACTTC.

This clone has more than one count but fewer than ten. The V and J genes are TRBV11-2 and TRBJ2-7; TRBD1 agrees at 10 bases. The CDR3 runs to 13 residues. Germline CDR1 SGHAT, CDR2 FQNNGV. Trimming took 3 bases from V and 6 from J; bases not matched to a gene: 2. The CDR3 loop reads CASSFDRGPEQYF. The DNA of the CDR3 is TGTGCCAGCAGCTTCGACAGGGGGCCCGAGCAGTACTTC. Using reference TRBV11-2 and TRBJ2-7 for the parts outside the CDR3, the full variable domain is EAGVAQSPRYKIIEKRQSVAFWCNPISGHATLYWYQQILGQGPKLLIQFQNNGVVDDSQLPKDRFSAERLKGVDSTLKIQPAKLEDSAVYLCASSFDRGPEQYFGPGTRLTVT.

The chain links TRBV7-9 to TRBJ1-2; the match to TRBD1 covers 7 bases. The germline V gene has CDR1 SEHNR and CDR2 FQNEAQ (reference sequence). CDR3 length: 14 residues. Losses at the gene ends were 5 bases for V and 0 bases for J; bases not matched to a gene: 3. The CDR3 reads CASSRDSSNYGYTF. In DNA, the CDR3 is TGTGCCAGCAGCCGGGACAGTTCTAACTATGGCTACACCTTC.

CDR3 coding DNA: TGTGCCAGCTCGCTGGGGGCGGGGAACACTGAAGCTTTCTTT. This codes for CASSLGAGNTEAFF. The V and J genes are TRBV18 and TRBJ1-1; TRBD1 is a possible D gene (6 bases). V was trimmed by 6 bases and J by 1 base, leaving 12 bases between them. The CDR3 is 14 amino acids. The germline CDR1 and CDR2 sequences are KGHSH and LQKENI.

The CDR3 region has the DNA TGTGCCAGCAGCTTGCGCGGCGGGCTAGCCAAAAACATTCAGTACTTC. Its protein is CASSLRGGLAKNIQYF. The chain combines TRBV5-6 with TRBJ2-4; TRBD2 is a possible D gene (5 bases). In germline, CDR1 is SGHDT, CDR2 YYEEEE. Trimming removed 1 base from V and 0 bases from J, with 11 bases in between. There are 16 residues in the CDR3.

The chain has TRBV25-1 and TRBJ1-1, with 7 bases fitting TRBD1. CDR3 length equals 13 residues. Germline assignment: CDR1 MGHDK and CDR2 SYGVNS. V was pared by 5 bases and J by 5 bases, with 5 bases of the junction left unmatched. As DNA, the CDR3 is TGTGCCAGCAGTACGACAGGGCAGACTGAAGCTTTCTTT. It yields the protein CASSTTGQTEAFF.

This clone was observed once. V and J are TRBV5-1 and TRBJ2-5, with TRBD1 matching 12 bases. Looked up from germline, CDR1 is SGHRS and CDR2 is YFSETQ. The CDR3 spans 17 residues. Losses at the gene ends were 0 bases for V and 1 base for J; bases not matched to a gene: 4. The CDR3 loop is CASSLGDRGLLQETQYF. The CDR3 DNA sequence: TGCGCCAGCAGCTTGGGGGACAGGGGGCTCCTCCAAGAGACCCAGTACTTC.

The chain couples TRBV5-1 to TRBJ2-7; 10 bases map to TRBD2. The CDR3 covers 17 residues. CDR1 and CDR2 (germline): SGHRS, YFSETQ. Trimming cost V 2 bases and J 0 bases; bases outside gene matches: 8. The CDR3 protein is CASSFGLAGVSSYEQYF. In DNA form, the CDR3 reads TGCGCCAGCAGCTTCGGGCTAGCGGGGGTTTCCTCCTACGAGCAGTACTTC.

The chain joins TRBV5-8 to TRBJ1-6; D is perhaps TRBD1 (5 bases). Germline assignment: CDR1 SGHTS and CDR2 YDEGEE. This CDR3 has 16 amino acids. Trimming stripped 3 bases from V and 5 bases from J, with 15 bases between. The CDR3 region has the DNA TGTGCCAGCAGCTCCGGGACGGGAGTAGATAATTCACCCCTCCACTTT. Protein: CASSSGTGVDNSPLHF.

V usage is TRBV4-1 and J usage is TRBJ2-1, with D possibly being TRBD1 (6 bases). V was clipped by 0 bases and J by 7 bases, with 16 bases between them. The CDR3 has 16 amino acids. Looked up from germline, CDR1 is MGHRA and CDR2 is YSYEKL. In DNA, the CDR3 is TGCGCCAGCAGCCAAGATGGGGTCCCCCAGGGGAATGAGCAGTTCTTC. The encoded protein is CASSQDGVPQGNEQFF.

J is TRBJ1-1 and V is TRBV6-6; possibly TRBD1 for D (6 bases). V was cut by 2 bases and J by 7 bases, with 14 bases left in between. The CDR3 is made up of 14 amino acids. CDR1 MNHNY and CDR2 SVGAGI come from the germline V gene (reference sequence). The CDR3: CASSYGGANREAFF. The CDR3 nucleotides are TGTGCCAGCAGTTACGGGGGGGCTAACCGTGAAGCTTTCTTT.